This T cell receptor beta chain was documented in a study of response to subunit inactivated influenza vaccine. The study, taken as a whole, reports: The authors offered the suggestion that each seasonal influenza vaccination recruits few new T cells.

Comment on this clonotype: Its antigen is still unknown.

One entry per CDR3 protein, called by TCRdb with MiXCR from the RT-PCR reads. The top ten clones hold about 7.4% of a sample with some 600,000 distinct CDR3 sequences, around 13% of them seen once. The germline V gene encodes CDR1 DFQATT and CDR2 SNEGSKA (reference sequence). V was pared by 7 bases and J by 4 bases, with 14 bases between. The CDR3 contains 13 residues. The chain joins TRBV20-1 to TRBJ1-5; D possibly corresponds to TRBD1 (6 bases). This sample comprised PBMCs from blood, obtained approximately 15 days before vaccination. This sequence originates from a man aged 50 to 59 who received an inactivated influenza vaccine. For the CDR3, the DNA is TGCAGTGTTGGAGAGGACAGTAATCAGCCCCAGCATTTT. It is translated as CSVGEDSNQPQHF.